These T cell receptor beta chains were read from a single sample in a study of cytomegalovirus exposure and HLA in healthy donors. Libraries were prepared by immunoSEQ multiplex PCR; TCRdb keeps only in-frame clonotypes and omits some of them. The sample lists 78,000 or so clones, around 94% occurring once. Sequenced sample: PBMCs. The receptors were sampled from a woman aged 18-29 years in good health and CMV-seropositive. Both conserved end residues are part of each CDR3. Fields, in order: CDR3 protein, CDR3 DNA, J gene, V gene, clone size, D gene. The D gene is left open where the match is weak. Rows give clone size only sometimes, using once, few, many, or a class for an expanded clone.

CDR3: CSVGTDGYEQYF
DNA: TGCAGCGTGGGGACTGACGGCTACGAGCAGTACTTC
J: TRBJ2-7
V: TRBV29-1
size: once
D: -

CDR3: CASSQGPLIYGYTF
DNA: TGTGCCAGCAGTCAGGGCCCCCTGATATATGGCTACACCTTC
J: TRBJ1-2
V: TRBV5-1
size: -
D: -

CDR3: CASSLWTVGSNSPLHF
DNA: TGTGCCAGCAGTTTATGGACAGTAGGGTCGAATTCACCCCTCCACTTT
J: TRBJ1-6
V: TRBV27
size: -
D: -

CDR3: CASREDGNTEAFF
DNA: TGTGCCAGCAGGGAGGACGGGAACACTGAAGCTTTCTTT
J: TRBJ1-1
V: TRBV6-1
size: -
D: -

CDR3: CASNPGTSGRGFTDTQYF
DNA: TGTGCCAGTAACCCCGGGACTAGCGGGAGGGGATTTACAGATACGCAGTATTTT
J: TRBJ2-3
V: TRBV11-2
size: -
D: TRBD2

CDR3: CASSIGQLGAGELFF
DNA: TGTGCCAGTAGTATCGGACAGCTGGGGGCCGGGGAGCTGTTTTTT
J: TRBJ2-2
V: TRBV19
size: -
D: -

CDR3: CASSLSSGGTGANVLTF
DNA: TGTGCCAGCAGTTTATCGTCGGGAGGGACCGGGGCCAACGTCCTGACTTTC
J: TRBJ2-6
V: TRBV27
size: -
D: TRBD2

CDR3: CASSPRVSTGANVLTF
DNA: TGTGCCAGCAGCCCCAGGGTCTCCACTGGGGCCAACGTCCTGACTTTC
J: TRBJ2-6
V: TRBV7-2
size: -
D: -

CDR3: CASSPYLASSYNEQFF
DNA: TGTGCCAGCAGTCCCTACTTAGCGAGCTCCTACAATGAGCAGTTCTTC
J: TRBJ2-1
V: TRBV28
size: -
D: -

CDR3: CASSLNRPGLAGVGVGNEQFF
DNA: TGTGCCAGCAGCTTAAATCGCCCGGGACTAGCGGGAGTTGGGGTCGGGAATGAGCAGTTCTTC
J: TRBJ2-1
V: TRBV7-3
size: -
D: TRBD2

CDR3: CASSESSGNTIYF
DNA: TGTGCCAGCAGCGAGTCCTCTGGAAACACCATATATTTT
J: TRBJ1-3
V: TRBV28
size: -
D: -

CDR3: CASRGAIGTETQYF
DNA: TGTGCCAGCAGGGGGGCTATAGGGACAGAGACCCAGTACTTC
J: TRBJ2-5
V: TRBV2
size: once
D: -

CDR3: CASSLNTGQGETQYF
DNA: TGTGCCAGCAGCTTAAACACCGGACAGGGGGAGACCCAGTACTTC
J: TRBJ2-5
V: TRBV7-9
size: -
D: TRBD1

CDR3: CAWIPQLETYEQYF
DNA: TGTGCCTGGATCCCTCAATTGGAGACCTACGAGCAGTACTTC
J: TRBJ2-7
V: TRBV30
size: -
D: -

CDR3: CASSVNAGGPGTQYF
DNA: TGTGCCAGCAGTGTTAACGCGGGAGGGCCGGGGACCCAGTACTTC
J: TRBJ2-5
V: TRBV2
size: -
D: TRBD2

CDR3: CASSQGVGARYEQYF
DNA: TGTGCCAGCAGCCAAGGCGTGGGGGCGCGGTACGAGCAGTACTTC
J: TRBJ2-7
V: TRBV14
size: -
D: -

CDR3: CASSKTSSGNTIYF
DNA: TGTGCCAGTAGCAAAACAAGCTCTGGAAACACCATATATTTT
J: TRBJ1-3
V: TRBV19
size: -
D: -

CDR3: CASSGHVVVARGDTQYF
DNA: TGTGCCAGCAGTGGCCATGTGGTTGTCGCCAGGGGGGATACGCAGTATTTT
J: TRBJ2-3
V: TRBV2
size: -
D: TRBD1

CDR3: CASSFGGGLGYTF
DNA: TGTGCCAGCAGCTTTGGAGGGGGCCTTGGCTACACCTTC
J: TRBJ1-2
V: TRBV5-4
size: -
D: TRBD1

CDR3: CASSLLVGGGNTDTQYF
DNA: TGTGCCAGCAGTTTATTGGTTGGCGGGGGGAACACAGATACGCAGTATTTT
J: TRBJ2-3
V: TRBV27
size: once
D: TRBD2

CDR3: CASRQSGLAGAGATQYF
DNA: TGTGCCAGCAGACAATCCGGACTAGCGGGGGCCGGGGCTACGCAGTATTTT
J: TRBJ2-3
V: TRBV28
size: -
D: TRBD2

CDR3: CASSAQGRGREQYF
DNA: TGTGCCAGCAGTGCCCAGGGCAGAGGACGCGAGCAGTACTTC
J: TRBJ2-7
V: TRBV25-1
size: -
D: -

CDR3: CASSSLRTGGGNSPLHF
DNA: TGTGCCAGCAGTTCGCTACGGACAGGGGGCGGTAATTCACCCCTCCACTTT
J: TRBJ1-6
V: TRBV28
size: -
D: TRBD1

CDR3: CASWTSEKNPIRETQYF
DNA: TGTGCCAGCTGGACTAGCGAAAAAAACCCAATCCGGGAGACCCAGTACTTC
J: TRBJ2-5
V: TRBV27
size: -
D: TRBD2

CDR3: CASSPREGPYNSPLHF
DNA: TGTGCCAGCAGCCCCAGGGAGGGACCCTATAATTCACCCCTCCACTTT
J: TRBJ1-6
V: TRBV7-2
size: -
D: -

CDR3: CASRGLQETQYF
DNA: TGTGCCAGCCGGGGACTCCAAGAGACCCAGTACTTC
J: TRBJ2-5
V: TRBV2
size: -
D: -

CDR3: CATSRVGTGFGNTIYF
DNA: TGTGCCACCAGCAGAGTCGGGACAGGGTTCGGAAACACCATATATTTT
J: TRBJ1-3
V: TRBV15
size: -
D: TRBD1

CDR3: CASSARQGSNSPLHF
DNA: TGTGCCAGCTCAGCGAGACAGGGGAGTAATTCACCCCTCCACTTT
J: TRBJ1-6
V: TRBV18
size: -
D: TRBD1

CDR3: CASSFNSGNTIYF
DNA: TGTGCCAGCAGCTTTAACTCTGGAAACACCATATATTTT
J: TRBJ1-3
V: TRBV11-1
size: -
D: -

CDR3: CASSFFSGDLAGGRGTDTQYF
DNA: TGTGCCAGCAGTTTCTTTTCGGGGGACTTAGCGGGAGGGAGGGGTACAGATACGCAGTATTTT
J: TRBJ2-3
V: TRBV28
size: -
D: TRBD2

CDR3: CASMVGGSNQPQHF
DNA: TGTGCCAGCATGGTAGGAGGGAGCAATCAGCCCCAGCATTTT
J: TRBJ1-5
V: TRBV6-4
size: -
D: -

CDR3: CASSFQLLSGGTDTQYF
DNA: TGTGCCAGCAGCTTTCAGCTTTTGAGCGGGGGTACAGATACGCAGTATTTT
J: TRBJ2-3
V: TRBV11-1
size: -
D: TRBD2

CDR3: CASIGDRKDTEAFF
DNA: TGTGCCAGCATCGGCGACAGAAAGGACACTGAAGCTTTCTTT
J: TRBJ1-1
V: TRBV27
size: -
D: -

CDR3: CSVGQGNTEAFF
DNA: TGCAGCGTCGGACAGGGGAACACTGAAGCTTTCTTT
J: TRBJ1-1
V: TRBV29-1
size: -
D: TRBD1

CDR3: CASSLRENTEAFF
DNA: TGTGCCAGCAGCTTACGAGAGAACACTGAAGCTTTCTTT
J: TRBJ1-1
V: TRBV13
size: -
D: -

CDR3: CASSPSRRRHNSPLHF
DNA: TGTGCCAGCAGCCCCTCCAGGAGGAGACATAATTCACCCCTCCACTTT
J: TRBJ1-6
V: TRBV7-2
size: -
D: -

CDR3: CASSVASGGGEAFF
DNA: TGTGCCAGCAGCGTAGCTTCAGGGGGTGGTGAAGCTTTCTTT
J: TRBJ1-1
V: TRBV9
size: -
D: TRBD1

CDR3: CASSPLDSENTEAFF
DNA: TGTGCCAGCTCACCCCTGGACAGCGAGAACACTGAAGCTTTCTTT
J: TRBJ1-1
V: TRBV18
size: -
D: -

CDR3: CASSLAGGTYNEQFF
DNA: TGTGCCAGCAGCTTAGCGGGAGGGACCTACAATGAGCAGTTCTTC
J: TRBJ2-1
V: TRBV7-9
size: -
D: TRBD2

CDR3: CASSPRTGGALGETQYF
DNA: TGCGCCAGCAGCCCCCGGACAGGGGGCGCTTTGGGGGAGACCCAGTACTTC
J: TRBJ2-5
V: TRBV4-1
size: -
D: TRBD1

CDR3: CASSIGQYF
DNA: TGTGCCAGTTCCATCGGGCAGTACTTC
J: TRBJ2-7
V: TRBV21-1
size: -
D: -

CDR3: CASSPGTGTEAFF
DNA: TGTGCCAGCAGCCCCGGGACAGGCACTGAAGCTTTCTTT
J: TRBJ1-1
V: TRBV11-2
size: -
D: TRBD1

CDR3: CASSLRSTTLYNEQFF
DNA: TGTGCCAGCAGCCTCCGGAGCACAACACTCTACAATGAGCAGTTCTTC
J: TRBJ2-1
V: TRBV5-5
size: -
D: -